The clone carrying this TCR beta chain came up many times. Antigen: not known. Germline loops: CDR1 KGHDR, CDR2 SFDVKD. With 2 bases removed from V and 3 bases from J, the gap between germline ends came to 10 bases. This CDR3 contains 15 residues. This library used around 400 ng RNA and molecular barcoded adaptors spanning alpha/delta and beta/gamma chains. TCRdb reprocessed the reads with MiXCR, giving one entry per CDR3 protein. The table includes about 58,000 distinct CDR3 sequences, 9% to 15% detected once. These data are taken from a study of read filtering for tumor transcriptome and immune sequencing. Looking at the study overall: Among patients, approximately 17 were male and some 15 female, aged about 45 to 90 (mean roughly 63). IR-seq gave about 3.5 to 11 million TCR reads per sample; RNA-seq gave roughly 80 to 1273.

Findings of the study overall: Single-read clonotypes: roughly four fifths of IR-seq clonotypes (around 3.4% of reads), 60% to 75% of RNA-seq clonotypes (nearly 45% of reads). The sorted CD138-negative fraction was a mixed bone marrow immune population, not purified T cells.

This TCR came from a donor over 35 with multiple myeloma. Sample: a population of CD138-negative cells sorted from bone marrow. V is TRBV24-1 and J is TRBJ1-5; D remains ambiguous. As DNA, the CDR3 is TGTGCCACCAGTGATTCGGGGTCGGACAATCAGCCCCAGCATTTT. This encodes CATSDSGSDNQPQHF.